The 26 T cell receptor beta chains presented below share a single source sample, sequenced in a study of T-cell memory formation after mild COVID-19. TCRdb redid the calling of the 5' RACE reads with MiXCR, one entry per CDR3 protein. Among some 250,000 distinct CDR3 sequences listed, more than 15% were seen once. Input material: PBMCs or a T cell subset sorted from them (not recorded which). The source of these receptors is a man between 18 and 29 years old who had mild COVID-19 (a few samples of this study predate the infection). Cell type and time point are not known.

This clonotype was seen at least ten times. CDR3 sequence reads: CASSLVGHVNNEQFF. CDR3 DNA: TGTGCCAGCAGCTTGGTGGGCCACGTTAACAATGAGCAGTTCTTC. The chain combines TRBV5-4 with TRBJ2-1; D remains unclear. This CDR3 spans 15 amino acids. The V and J ends lost 0 bases and 5 bases respectively, with 12 bases between them. Germline V gene data show CDR1 as SGHNT and CDR2 as YYREEE (reference sequence).

This clonotype has a handful of counts. The chain carries TRBV4-1 and TRBJ2-1, with D uncertain. Trimming cost V 2 bases and J 10 bases, with 9 bases left between them. The CDR3 is 12 amino acids. Germline values: CDR1 MGHRA, CDR2 YSYEKL. CDR3 amino acids: CASSQLGWEQFF. The CDR3 DNA sequence: TGCGCCAGCAGCCAACTGGGGTGGGAGCAGTTCTTC.

V gene TRBV4-3 combines with J gene TRBJ1-4; D perhaps matches TRBD1 (5 bases). There are 15 residues in the CDR3. Germline-derived CDR1 and CDR2 are LGHNA and YSLEER. Trimming took 3 bases from V and 0 from J, leaving 8 bases between them. Here the CDR3 reads CASSQGTATNEKLFF. The DNA for the CDR3 is TGCGCCAGCAGCCAGGGGACTGCAACTAATGAAAAACTGTTTTTT.

This clonotype was seen more than once but under ten times. The chain employs TRBV12-3 or TRBV12-4 and TRBJ2-1; 9 nucleotides align to TRBD2. The CDR3 runs to 15 residues. Trimming took 6 bases from V and 7 from J; bases not matched to a gene: 10. The CDR3 DNA reads TGTGCCAGCAGCCCAGGGACTAGCATTGGAAATGAGCAGTTCTTC. Amino acid sequence: CASSPGTSIGNEQFF.

V and J are TRBV20-1 and TRBJ2-3; TRBD2 matches 7 bases. The J segment lost 0 bases and the V segment lost 7 bases, leaving 4 bases of the junction unmatched. CDR3 length: 13 residues. Germline loops: CDR1 DFQATT, CDR2 SNEGSKA (reference sequence). The CDR3 coding sequence is TGCAGTGGAACGGGACTAAGCACAGATACGCAGTATTTT. Protein product: CSGTGLSTDTQYF.

This clonotype turned up a few times. The chain uses TRBV11-2 and TRBJ2-3; D gene unclear. Trimming removed 3 bases from V and 2 bases from J, with 9 bases in between. Germline assignment: CDR1 SGHAT and CDR2 FQNNGV. The CDR3 loop spans 14 amino acids. The CDR3 protein is CASSFTATTDTQYF. CDR3 in DNA: TGTGCCAGCAGCTTTACAGCAACCACAGATACGCAGTATTTT.

This clonotype was seen a handful of times. This chain uses TRBV24-1 with TRBJ2-3; D is tentatively TRBD1 or TRBD2 (6 bases each). Germline CDR1 reads KGHDR; CDR2 reads SFDVKD. This CDR3 has 15 amino acids. V shed 4 bases and J shed 2 bases, with 12 bases lying between them. The DNA of the CDR3 is TGTGCCACCAGTGAGGGGGGCCCCCCCACAGATACGCAGTATTTT. It yields the protein CATSEGGPPTDTQYF.

The chain couples TRBV9 to TRBJ2-2; 8 nucleotides align to TRBD1. The CDR3 sequence is 17 residues long. In germline, CDR1 is SGDLS, CDR2 YYNGEE. V was clipped by 3 bases and J by 2 bases; unmatched bases: 9. The CDR3 nucleotides are TGTGCCAGCAGCGCGACAGGGGTCCACCTAAACACCGGGGAGCTGTTTTTT. This codes for CASSATGVHLNTGELFF.

This clonotype was observed at least ten times. The chain combines TRBV5-1 with TRBJ2-3; weak D call: TRBD2 (6 bases). V lost 0 bases and J 1 base, leaving 9 bases between the germline ends. In germline, CDR1 is SGHRS, CDR2 YFSETQ. This CDR3 region has 15 residues. As DNA, the CDR3 is TGCGCCAGCAGCTTGGTTCCGGGGGGCACAGATACGCAGTATTTT. Translating gives CASSLVPGGTDTQYF.

The V call is TRBV7-2, the J call TRBJ2-7, with no clear D. The V gene lost 4 bases and the J gene lost 8 bases, with 9 bases spanning the gap. The CDR3 has 11 amino acids. The germline CDR1 and CDR2 sequences are SGHTA and FQGNSA. The CDR3: CASSWSGQQYF. The CDR3 DNA follows: TGTGCCAGCAGCTGGTCTGGCCAGCAGTACTTC.

This clonotype was found a few times. V gene TRBV6-1 combines with J gene TRBJ2-7, with no clear D. There are 13 residues in the CDR3. V was clipped by 0 bases and J by 6 bases, with 9 bases between them. Germline-derived CDR1 and CDR2 are MNHNS and SASEGT. This CDR3 is CASSEAWTAEQYF. The CDR3 DNA reads TGTGCCAGCAGTGAAGCGTGGACCGCCGAGCAGTACTTC.

This clonotype has a handful of counts. The chain is built from TRBV20-1 and TRBJ2-3, with 14 bases matching TRBD2. Trimming at V came to 5 bases and at J to 6 bases, leaving 4 bases not matched to a gene. The germline CDR1 and CDR2 sequences are DFQATT and SNEGSKA (reference sequence). The CDR3 is 14 residues long. The CDR3 sequence: CSAPRTSGGDTQYF. CDR3 in DNA: TGCAGTGCTCCAAGGACTAGCGGGGGGGATACGCAGTATTTT.

The genes are TRBV5-1 and TRBJ1-2, with D unclear. The germline V gene encodes CDR1 SGHRS and CDR2 YFSETQ. V shed 5 bases and J shed 8 bases, with 16 bases lying between them. This CDR3 has 13 amino acids. This CDR3 is CASSLRADVGYTF. For the CDR3, the DNA is TGCGCCAGCAGTCTCCGGGCCGATGTAGGCTACACCTTC.

The chain employs TRBV6-6 and TRBJ1-2; D not resolved. Germline V lookup: CDR1 MNHNY, CDR2 SVGAGI (reference sequence). This CDR3 comprises 14 residues. V was clipped by 0 bases and J by 2 bases, with 7 bases between them. CDR3 loop: CASSYSNGNYGYTF. Here the CDR3 DNA reads TGTGCCAGCAGTTACTCGAACGGCAACTATGGCTACACCTTC.

Here the CDR3 DNA reads TGCGCCAGCAGTCAAAGCAGGGAAGTACTTAGCAATCAGCCCCAGCATTTT. Amino acids: CASSQSREVLSNQPQHF. The rearrangement uses TRBV23-1 and TRBJ1-5; maybe TRBD1 (5 bases). TRBV23-1 belongs to the ORF category, with a function that is uncertain. The length of the CDR3 is 17 residues. Trimming took off 2 bases at V and 0 bases at J, with 14 bases between the two ends.

This clonotype was seen a handful of times. The chain is built from TRBV7-6 and TRBJ2-1; D possibly corresponds to TRBD2 (6 bases). Germline loops: CDR1 SGHVS, CDR2 FNYEAQ. Trimming pared 4 bases from V and 7 bases from J, leaving 14 bases between. The CDR3 is made up of 14 amino acids. The chain's CDR3 is CASSWGLSGNEQFF. DNA of the CDR3: TGTGCCAGCAGCTGGGGACTCTCGGGGAATGAGCAGTTCTTC.

This clonotype was found a few times. The chain joins TRBV6-2 or TRBV6-3 to TRBJ2-3; D uncertain. Between the trimmed V and J ends, which lost 4 bases and 11 bases, there was a span of 10 bases. CDR3 size: 11 residues. Germline-derived CDR1 and CDR2 are MNHEY and SVGEGT. The CDR3 sequence: CASSFGPGQYF. Here the CDR3 DNA reads TGTGCCAGCAGTTTCGGACCAGGGCAGTATTTT.

This clonotype was found a few times. This chain links TRBV4-3 with TRBJ2-3, with TRBD2 as a possible D gene (5 bases). Germline V gene sequence: CDR1 LGHNA, CDR2 YSLEER. Trimming removed 1 base at V and 0 bases at J, with 11 bases between. CDR3 length: 16 amino acids. The CDR3 here is CASSQGSADSTDTQYF. CDR3 sequence (DNA): TGCGCCAGCAGCCAAGGATCAGCGGATAGCACAGATACGCAGTATTTT.

The chain joins TRBV20-1 to TRBJ1-6; the match to TRBD1 covers 7 bases. Losses at the gene ends were 3 bases for V and 7 bases for J; bases not matched to a gene: 3. This CDR3 has 13 amino acids. The germline gives CDR1 DFQATT, CDR2 SNEGSKA (reference sequence). CDR3 in DNA: TGCAGTGCTAGGGGGACAGCCAATTCACCCCTCCACTTT. It yields the protein CSARGTANSPLHF.

This clonotype turned up a few times. The rearrangement joins TRBV7-9 to TRBJ2-3; a weak D match, TRBD1 (6 bases). V lost 8 bases and J 0 bases, leaving 15 bases between the germline ends. CDR3 length: 15 residues. Germline CDR1 SEHNR, CDR2 FQNEAQ (reference sequence). The CDR3 protein is CASPDPGASTDTQYF. In nucleotides, the CDR3 is TGTGCCAGCCCAGATCCAGGGGCGAGCACAGATACGCAGTATTTT. Combining the CDR3 with reference TRBV7-9 and TRBJ2-3 gives the whole variable domain DTGVSQNPRHKITKRGQNVTFRCDPISEHNRLYWYRQTLGQGPEFLTYFQNEAQLEKSRLLSDRFSAERPKGSFSTLEIQRTEQGDSAMYLCASPDPGASTDTQYFGPGTRLTVL.

This clonotype turned up a few times. The chain combines TRBV6-5 with TRBJ2-1; 11 bases are a match to TRBD2. Germline trimming cut 5 bases from V and 8 bases from J; bases unmatched to any gene: 5. This CDR3 has 14 residues. Germline loops: CDR1 MNHEY, CDR2 SVGAGI. The CDR3 bases are TGTGCCAGCAGTGGACTAGCGGGCCCTTATGAGCAGTTCTTC. Amino acids: CASSGLAGPYEQFF.

The chain joins TRBV11-2 to TRBJ1-1; D remains unclear. CDR3 size: 13 residues. The V end lost 2 bases, the J end lost 5 bases, and 9 bases lay between the germline ends. Germline V gives CDR1 SGHAT, CDR2 FQNNGV. The chain's CDR3 is CASSLLWGTEAFF. CDR3 nucleotide sequence: TGTGCCAGCAGCTTACTATGGGGAACTGAAGCTTTCTTT.

J is TRBJ1-2 and V is TRBV30, with 7 positions matching TRBD1. With V trimmed by 8 bases and J by 1 base, 10 bases remained unmatched. The CDR3 runs 14 residues. The germline V gene encodes CDR1 GTSNPN and CDR2 SVGIG (reference sequence). CDR3 sequence (DNA): TGTGCCGCTTACACAGGGGATCGTAACTATGGCTACACCTTC. This encodes CAAYTGDRNYGYTF.

This clonotype has a handful of counts. The germline gene is not matched at one end of the junction; a read error may be the cause. V usage is TRBV25-1 and J usage is TRBJ1-4; D is possibly TRBD1 (6 bases). CDR3 length: 15 amino acids. Germline values: CDR1 MGHDK, CDR2 SYGVNS. The CDR3 region is CASSESGRGGEKLFF. Here the CDR3 DNA reads TGTGCCAGCAGCGAATCGGGCAGGGGCGGTGAAAAACTGTTTTTT.

The chain links TRBV24-1 to TRBJ2-2; 7 nucleotides align to TRBD1. The CDR3 sequence is 17 residues long. Germline-derived CDR1 and CDR2 are KGHDR and SFDVKD. J gave up 6 bases and V 6 bases, and 15 bases lay outside the gene matches. CDR3 loop: CATSWDSGSTRAGELFF. CDR3 coding DNA: TGTGCCACCAGTTGGGACAGCGGATCCACGAGGGCCGGGGAGCTGTTTTTT.

The sample holds a few counts of this clonotype. The chain carries TRBV20-1 and TRBJ1-5; no reliable D call. V lost 0 bases and J 0 bases, leaving 6 bases between the germline ends. The length of the CDR3 is 14 residues. Germline values: CDR1 DFQATT, CDR2 SNEGSKA (reference sequence). This CDR3 is CSAREGSSNQPQHF. The CDR3 coding sequence is TGCAGTGCTAGAGAAGGTAGTAGCAATCAGCCCCAGCATTTT.